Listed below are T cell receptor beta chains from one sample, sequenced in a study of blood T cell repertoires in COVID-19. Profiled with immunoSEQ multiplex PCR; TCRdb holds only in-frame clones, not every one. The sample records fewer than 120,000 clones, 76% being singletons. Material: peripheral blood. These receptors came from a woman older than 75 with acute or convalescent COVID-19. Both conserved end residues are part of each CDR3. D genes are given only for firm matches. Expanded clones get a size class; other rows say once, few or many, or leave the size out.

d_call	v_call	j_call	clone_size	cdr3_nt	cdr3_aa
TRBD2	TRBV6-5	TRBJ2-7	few	TGTGCCAGCAGTTACTCGCTGGCGGGAGGGGGGGAGCAGTACTTC	CASSYSLAGGGEQYF
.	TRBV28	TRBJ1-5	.	TGTGCCAGCAGTTTTCACGGGACACCCGATAGCAATCAGCCCCAGCATTTT	CASSFHGTPDSNQPQHF
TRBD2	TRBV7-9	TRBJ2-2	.	TGTGCCAGCAGCTTACTAGCGGGGGGTCACACCGGGGAGCTGTTTTTT	CASSLLAGGHTGELFF
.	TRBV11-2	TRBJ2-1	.	TGTGCCAGCAGCTTAGAAGGCGGGGCGGAGCAGTTCTTC	CASSLEGGAEQFF
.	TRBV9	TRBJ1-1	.	TGTGCCAGCAGCGTTCTTGACAGGAACACTGAAGCTTTCTTT	CASSVLDRNTEAFF
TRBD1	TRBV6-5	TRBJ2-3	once	TGTGCCAGCAGTTACTCCAGGGGGCGGGATACGCAGTATTTT	CASSYSRGRDTQYF
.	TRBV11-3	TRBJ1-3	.	TGTGCCAGCAGCTTCCATGCGGACAAATCAACCTTGAACACCATATATTTT	CASSFHADKSTLNTIYF
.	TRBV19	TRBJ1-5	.	TGTGCCAGTGACCGGTCCCCCGGGACACATGTTGGCAATCAGCCCCAGCATTTT	CASDRSPGTHVGNQPQHF
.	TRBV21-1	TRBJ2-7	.	TGTGCCAGTTCGATTGACGGGACTAGCGGGAGTCCGAGCTCCTACGAGCAGTACTTC	CASSIDGTSGSPSSYEQYF
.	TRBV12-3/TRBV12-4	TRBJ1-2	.	TGTGCCAGCTGGGGGACATTGGACTATGGCTACACCTTC	CASWGTLDYGYTF
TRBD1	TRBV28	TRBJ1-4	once	TGTGCCAGCAGTGCAGGGGGCGCCGGGACTAATGAAAAACTGTTTTTT	CASSAGGAGTNEKLFF
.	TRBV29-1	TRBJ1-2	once	TGCAGCGTTTGGACGCAAGACAGAGAAGGAGGCTACACCTTC	CSVWTQDREGGYTF
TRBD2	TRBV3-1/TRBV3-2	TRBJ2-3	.	TGTGCCAGCAGCCGTATAGCGGGGAAGATCACAGATACGCAGTATTTT	CASSRIAGKITDTQYF
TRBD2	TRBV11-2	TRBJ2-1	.	TGTGCCAGCAGCGTCGAGTTAGCGGGAGGGCCGGTACATGAGCAGTTCTTC	CASSVELAGGPVHEQFF
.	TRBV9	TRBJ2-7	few	TGTGCCAGCAGCGTCGATAGCTCCTACGAGCAGTACTTC	CASSVDSSYEQYF
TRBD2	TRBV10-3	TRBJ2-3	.	TGTGCCATCAGTATAGCGGGGGGGTTAACACGTCACACGCAGTATTTT	CAISIAGGLTRHTQYF
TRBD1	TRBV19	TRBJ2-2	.	TGTGCCAGTAGTATAGATGGCCCCTACAGGGGTGGGACCGGGGAGCTGTTTTTT	CASSIDGPYRGGTGELFF
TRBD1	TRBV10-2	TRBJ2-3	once	TGCGCCAGCAGTAGACAGGGGCTCGATACGCAGTATTTT	CASSRQGLDTQYF
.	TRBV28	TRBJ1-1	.	TGTGCCAGCAGCCTGAGGAACACTGAAGCTTTCTTT	CASSLRNTEAFF
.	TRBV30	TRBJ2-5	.	TGTGCCTGGAGTACGGGGGTCGGAGGAGAGACCCAGTACTTC	CAWSTGVGGETQYF
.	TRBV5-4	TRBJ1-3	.	TGTGCCAGCAGCGCGGGGGCTGGCTCTGGAAACACCATATATTTT	CASSAGAGSGNTIYF
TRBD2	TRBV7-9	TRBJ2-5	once	TGTGCCAGCAGCTTATACCGGACTAGCGGGGAAGAGACCCAGTACTTC	CASSLYRTSGEETQYF
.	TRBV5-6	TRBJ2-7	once	TGTGCCAGCAGCTCGCGACGATTAGCCCGCCACGAGCAGTACTTC	CASSSRRLARHEQYF
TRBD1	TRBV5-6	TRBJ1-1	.	TGTGCCAGCATGACTTACGGGACAGGCGCCCTGTGGACTGAAGCTTTCTTT	CASMTYGTGALWTEAFF
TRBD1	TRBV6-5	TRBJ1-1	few	TGTGCCAGCAACGCACGACAGGGGTATGGGTCTGAAGCTTTCTTT	CASNARQGYGSEAFF
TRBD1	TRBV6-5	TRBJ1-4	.	TGTGCCACCCAAGGGGGCCGGGGAACTAATGAAAAACTGTTTTTT	CATQGGRGTNEKLFF
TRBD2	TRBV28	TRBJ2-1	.	TGTGCCAGCAGTCTTATCGGGACTAGCGGGAGTGGGTGGTTCTTC	CASSLIGTSGSGWFF
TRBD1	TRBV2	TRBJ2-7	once	TGTGCCAGCGACGACAGGGTACAGTACTTC	CASDDRVQYF
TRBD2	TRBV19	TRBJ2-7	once	TGTGCCAGTAGTACATTAGCGGGAGGGCTCTACGAGCAGTACTTC	CASSTLAGGLYEQYF
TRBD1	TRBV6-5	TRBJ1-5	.	TGTGCCAGCAGCGACAGGGGGGATCAGCCCCAGCATTTT	CASSDRGDQPQHF
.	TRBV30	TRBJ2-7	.	TGTGCCTGGAGTGGCGGGACAGCCGGCTCCTACGAGCAGTACTTC	CAWSGGTAGSYEQYF
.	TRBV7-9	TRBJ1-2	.	TGTGCCAGCAGCTTAGCCGGGACACCGCGGGGCTACACCTTC	CASSLAGTPRGYTF
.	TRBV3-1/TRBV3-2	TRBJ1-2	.	TGTGCCAGCAGCCAACAACAGGCCCCCTCGGGTGGCTACACCTTC	CASSQQQAPSGGYTF
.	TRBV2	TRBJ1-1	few	TGTGCCAGCAGTTTCCGAAAGGGGACTGAAGCTTTCTTT	CASSFRKGTEAFF
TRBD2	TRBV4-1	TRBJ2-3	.	TGCGCCAGCAGCCGAGTAGCGGGGAGCACAGATACGCAGTATTTT	CASSRVAGSTDTQYF
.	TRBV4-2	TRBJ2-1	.	TGTGCCAGCAGCCGGCTAGCGACGAATGAGCAGTTCTTC	CASSRLATNEQFF
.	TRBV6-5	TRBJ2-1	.	TGTGCCAGCAGTTACCCCCCGGGTGGAAATGAGCAGTTCTTC	CASSYPPGGNEQFF
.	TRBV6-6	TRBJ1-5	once	TGTGCCACCACCCCCCCTAGCGGCGGGGGGGGGCCCCAGCATTTT	CATTPPSGGGGPQHF
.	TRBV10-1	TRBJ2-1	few	TGCGCCAGCAGCGCGGGACCGCCTCCCCGCAATGAGCAGTTCTTC	CASSAGPPPRNEQFF
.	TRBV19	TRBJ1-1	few	TGTGCCAGTAGTATCTTGGTCGAGGGTGAAGCTTTCTTT	CASSILVEGEAFF
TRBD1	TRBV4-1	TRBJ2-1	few	TGCGCCAGCAGCTGGGGACAGGGGCGCGGGGATGAGCAGTTCTTC	CASSWGQGRGDEQFF
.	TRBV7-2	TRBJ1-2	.	TGTGCCAGCAGCTCACAGCCGGGAGCTGCAGGGTACAACTATGGCTACACCTTC	CASSSQPGAAGYNYGYTF
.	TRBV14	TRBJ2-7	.	TGTGCCAGCAGCCGGAGCTTCTACGAGCAGTACTTC	CASSRSFYEQYF
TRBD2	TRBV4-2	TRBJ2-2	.	TGTGCCAGCAGCCAAGCGAGGGCGGGGGGTCCCGGGGAGCTGTTTTTT	CASSQARAGGPGELFF
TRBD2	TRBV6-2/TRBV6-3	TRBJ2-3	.	TGTGCCAGCAGTGAGGGACTAGCGGCCTTCAAAGATACGCAGTATTTT	CASSEGLAAFKDTQYF
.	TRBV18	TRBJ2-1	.	TGTGCCAGCTCACCGGACACAAATGAGCAGTTCTTC	CASSPDTNEQFF
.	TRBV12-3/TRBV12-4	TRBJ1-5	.	TGTGCCAGCAGTTTACTCGTCGGTCAGCCCCAGCATTTT	CASSLLVGQPQHF
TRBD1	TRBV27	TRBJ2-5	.	TGTGCCAGCAGTTTACGCCGGGACAGGGGACAAGAGACCCAGTACTTC	CASSLRRDRGQETQYF